The 21 T cell receptor beta chains reported below all come from one sample, sequenced in a study of patients and donors after allogeneic stem cell transplantation. TCRdb reprocessed the RT-PCR reads via MiXCR and lists one record per CDR3 protein. The sample has roughly 940,000 distinct CDR3 sequences; about a sixth are singletons. The sequencing sample was made of blood, either unsorted or a sorted T cell fraction (not recorded which). The receptors derive from a human donor who was either an allogeneic HSCT recipient or a stem cell or donor lymphocyte infusion donor (not recorded which). It is not recorded whose cells these are; they may come from a transplant donor.

Only a few counts were recorded for this clonotype. The chain couples TRBV9 to TRBJ2-2, with a weak D call TRBD2 (5 bases). The germline V and J ends were trimmed by 3 bases and 8 bases, with 5 bases remaining between them. CDR3 size: 11 residues. CDR1 is SGDLS, CDR2 YYNGEE, per germline. DNA of the CDR3: TGTGCCAGCAGCGGGGAGGGGGAGCTGTTTTTT. This gives the protein CASSGEGELFF.

V gene TRBV30 combines with J gene TRBJ2-2; 9 bases line up with TRBD1. The length of the CDR3 is 15 residues. Germline CDR1 reads GTSNPN; CDR2 reads SVGIG (reference sequence). The J segment lost 4 bases and the V segment lost 3 bases, leaving 6 bases of the junction unmatched. The CDR3 protein is CAWSSTGGLTGELFF. The DNA for the CDR3 is TGTGCCTGGAGCTCAACAGGGGGCCTCACCGGGGAGCTGTTTTTT.

The chain joins TRBV7-9 to TRBJ2-1; the D is unclear. V was cut by 0 bases and J by 12 bases, with 15 bases left in between. The germline gives CDR1 SEHNR, CDR2 FQNEAQ (reference sequence). The CDR3 consists of 14 residues. In nucleotides, the CDR3 is TGTGCCAGCAGCTTAGCTCTTGGAACTGAGGTGCAGTTCTTC. Protein: CASSLALGTEVQFF.

The V and J genes are TRBV12-3 or TRBV12-4 and TRBJ2-1, with 10 bases aligning to TRBD2. CDR3 size: 16 residues. The trim removed 4 bases at V and 4 bases at J, leaving 7 bases unmatched. The CDR3 sequence: CASSSPTSGVYNEQFF. CDR3 in DNA: TGTGCCAGCAGTTCGCCTACTAGCGGGGTTTACAATGAGCAGTTCTTC.

This CDR3 reads CSVEDWDWRGGLNEQFF. Here the CDR3 DNA reads TGCAGCGTTGAAGACTGGGACTGGCGGGGGGGCTTAAATGAGCAGTTCTTC. The chain recombines TRBV29-1 with TRBJ2-1, with TRBD2 matching over 9 bases. The CDR3 extends over 17 amino acids. Germline CDR1 reads SQVTM; CDR2 reads ANQGSEA. V dropped 0 bases and J dropped 7; count of bases not matched to a gene: 13.

The chain joins TRBV9 to TRBJ2-7, with TRBD2 identical over 7 bases. Germline CDR1 reads SGDLS; CDR2 reads YYNGEE. The CDR3 is 16 amino acids. Germline trimming cut 0 bases from V and 0 bases from J; bases unmatched to any gene: 6. The CDR3 is CASSVDSGGGSYEQYF. In DNA form, the CDR3 reads TGTGCCAGCAGCGTAGATTCGGGCGGGGGCTCCTACGAGCAGTACTTC. The full variable domain, in which reference TRBV9 and TRBJ2-7 provide the parts outside the CDR3, is DSGVTQTPKHLITATGQRVTLRCSPRSGDLSVYWYQQSLDQGLQFLIQYYNGEERAKGNILERFSAQQFPDLHSELNLSSLELGDSALYFCASSVDSGGGSYEQYFGPGTRLTVT.

This clonotype was found a few times. V gene TRBV7-9 combines with J gene TRBJ2-5; D unclear. Germline V CDR1 and CDR2: SEHNR, FQNEAQ (reference sequence). V was cut by 0 bases and J by 4 bases, with 12 bases left in between. The CDR3 totals 15 residues. The DNA for the CDR3 is TGTGCCAGCAGCTTAGCGATGGGGATCCTAGAGACCCAGTACTTC. Residues: CASSLAMGILETQYF.

This clonotype was seen ten or more times. The genes are TRBV29-1 and TRBJ2-2; D remains unclear. The CDR3 is 13 amino acids. Germline loops: CDR1 SQVTM, CDR2 ANQGSEA. Deletions cut 3 bases from V and 2 bases from J, with 7 bases between. The chain's CDR3 is CSVDRGNTGELFF. The CDR3 nucleotides read TGCAGCGTTGACCGCGGAAACACCGGGGAGCTGTTTTTT.

J is TRBJ1-5 and V is TRBV20-1, with D hard to call. Germline CDR1 is DFQATT and CDR2 is SNEGSKA (reference sequence). Between the trimmed V and J ends, which lost 3 bases and 6 bases, there was a span of 18 bases. This CDR3 spans 15 amino acids. The CDR3 loop reads CSASIGQSDRQPQHF. The CDR3 coding sequence is TGCAGTGCTAGTATTGGTCAGTCTGACCGTCAGCCCCAGCATTTT.

The chain couples TRBV6-1 to TRBJ2-5, with a weak D call TRBD2 (6 bases). The germline V gene has CDR1 MNHNS and CDR2 SASEGT. V lost 6 bases and J lost 8, with 22 bases in between. This CDR3 comprises 15 residues. The CDR3 loop is CASSLRDRRGGTQYF. The DNA of the CDR3 is TGTGCCAGCAGCCTGCGGGACCGTCGAGGAGGAACCCAGTACTTC.

The CDR3 nucleotides are TGTGCCACCAGCAGAAGCGGGACGCTCTCAATCAATCAGCCCCAGCATTTT. This encodes CATSRSGTLSINQPQHF. The chain employs TRBV15 and TRBJ1-5, with a possible D match to TRBD1 (5 bases). Between the trimmed V and J ends, which lost 2 bases and 3 bases, there was a span of 17 bases. CDR3 length: 17 residues. Germline V gene sequence: CDR1 LNHNV, CDR2 YYDKDF (reference sequence).

There are many counts of this clonotype. This chain uses TRBV29-1 with TRBJ2-7; TRBD1 aligns across 7 bases. Trimming at V came to 5 bases and at J to 2 bases, leaving 0 bases not matched to a gene. The CDR3 spans 11 residues. Germline V gene data show CDR1 as SQVTM and CDR2 as ANQGSEA. The CDR3 coding sequence is TGCAGCGTTCAGGGGGCCTACGAGCAGTACTTC. Encoded protein: CSVQGAYEQYF.

This clonotype has a count of ten or more. The chain uses TRBV6-5 and TRBJ2-1; 11 nucleotides align to TRBD1. Trimming at V came to 7 bases and at J to 15 bases, leaving 8 bases not matched to a gene. Germline loops: CDR1 MNHEY, CDR2 SVGAGI. The CDR3 has 12 residues. The CDR3 nucleotides are TGTGCCAGCACCTCCGCCGGACAGGGGGCGTTCTTC. This codes for CASTSAGQGAFF.

This chain joins TRBV15 and TRBJ2-5; possible D gene TRBD1, 6 bases. Between the trimmed V and J ends, which lost 1 base and 0 bases, there was a span of 12 bases. Germline assignment: CDR1 LNHNV and CDR2 YYDKDF (reference sequence). The CDR3 totals 16 residues. CDR3 amino acids: CATSRGSDRYQETQYF. The CDR3 DNA sequence: TGTGCCACCAGCAGAGGGAGTGACAGGTACCAAGAGACCCAGTACTTC.

The rearrangement uses TRBV20-1 and TRBJ2-7; no reliable D call. V lost 6 bases to trimming and J lost 11 bases, with 17 bases between them. The germline V gene has CDR1 DFQATT and CDR2 SNEGSKA (reference sequence). The CDR3 is 11 residues long. The CDR3: CSAPKRPAEYF. The CDR3 DNA follows: TGCAGTGCACCAAAACGGCCCGCGGAGTACTTC.

DNA of the CDR3: TGTGCCAGCAGCTTACTGGGGAAGAACACCGGGGAGCTGTTTTTT. It is translated as CASSLLGKNTGELFF. The genes are TRBV6-5 and TRBJ2-2; D is unresolved. V was trimmed by 6 bases and J by 1 base, leaving 12 bases between them. CDR1 MNHEY and CDR2 SVGAGI come from the germline V gene. This CDR3 spans 15 amino acids.

CDR3 residues: CSASEGLRNNEQFF. The CDR3 DNA sequence: TGCAGTGCTTCCGAGGGATTGAGGAACAATGAGCAGTTCTTC. The chain carries TRBV20-1 and TRBJ2-1; tentative D call: TRBD2 (5 bases). Germline loops: CDR1 DFQATT, CDR2 SNEGSKA (reference sequence). V shed 5 bases and J shed 5 bases, with 16 bases lying between them. The CDR3 extends over 14 amino acids.

This chain joins TRBV7-6 and TRBJ2-3; no firm D call. The V gene lost 2 bases and the J gene lost 2 bases, with 11 bases spanning the gap. Germline loops: CDR1 SGHVS, CDR2 FNYEAQ. The CDR3 totals 15 residues. The DNA for the CDR3 is TGTGCCAGCAGCTTATCTAGGCTACCCACAGATACGCAGTATTTT. This translates into CASSLSRLPTDTQYF.

There are many counts of this clonotype. The V and J genes are TRBV5-1 and TRBJ1-1; D gene ambiguous. The V gene's germline CDR1 is SGHRS and CDR2 YFSETQ. CDR3 size: 14 residues. Trimming shortened V by 1 base and J by 5 bases, and 12 bases separated the two germline ends. This CDR3 reads CASSLMNSGTEAFF. The CDR3 nucleotides read TGCGCCAGCAGCTTGATGAACAGCGGGACTGAAGCTTTCTTT.

This clonotype has only a few counts. The chain links TRBV6-1 to TRBJ2-1, with D tentatively TRBD2 (6 bases). The CDR3 length is 16 residues. CDR1 MNHNS and CDR2 SASEGT come from the germline V gene. V was trimmed by 6 bases and J by 6 bases, leaving 21 bases between them. The CDR3 spells CASSITLGSAFNEQFF. Written as DNA, the CDR3 is TGTGCCAGCAGCATAACTCTCGGGAGCGCCTTCAATGAGCAGTTCTTC.

The chain recombines TRBV6-5 with TRBJ2-7; 9 bases line up with TRBD1. Germline V gives CDR1 MNHEY, CDR2 SVGAGI. CDR3 length: 15 residues. V lost 1 base, J lost 2 bases, and 3 bases stayed unmatched. CDR3 bases: TGTGCCAGCAGTTACTTACAGGGGGCCACCTACGAGCAGTACTTC. Amino acids: CASSYLQGATYEQYF.